This T cell receptor beta chain stems from a study of graft-versus-host responses after intestinal transplantation. Study-level results: Allografts of patients with graft-donor T cell macrochimerism showed high graft-versus-host to host-versus-graft clone ratios.

Trimming cost V 5 bases and J 3 bases; bases outside gene matches: 7. The CDR3 is 16 residues long. TCRdb keeps only in-frame clones here, not all; method: immunoSEQ multiplex PCR. The sample contains approximately 74,000 clones, around 92% of which appear only once. A word on this clone: Antigen specificity is unknown.

The chain joins TRBV5-3 to TRBJ2-7; 14 bases line up with TRBD2. TRBV5-3 is treated as an ORF (open reading frame) with a function not yet certain. The starting material was PBMCs, obtained 98 days after intestinal transplantation. The source is a human patient who received an intestinal transplant, so some T cells may come from the graft donor. The CDR3 spells CARRTGTSGSFYEQYF. The CDR3 DNA reads TGTGCCAGAAGAACCGGGACTAGCGGGAGTTTCTACGAGCAGTACTTC.